Described below is a single T cell receptor (beta chain) sequence and its context. Other DNA sequences in this specimen translate into the identical CDR3. The V end lost 6 bases, the J end lost 2 bases, and 10 bases lay between the germline ends. The CDR3 loop spans 13 amino acids. Germline assignment: CDR1 MNHEY and CDR2 SVGAGI. The record originates from a study of shared clonotypes between healthy human individuals. This table comes from immunoSEQ multiplex PCR, and its TCRdb copy is limited to in-frame clones, with some not included. Among some 2.4 million clones listed, roughly 93% were seen once.

This rearrangement joins TRBV6-5 to TRBJ1-2; D perhaps matches TRBD1 (5 bases). Sequenced input: naive CD4+ T cells from PBMCs. Subset indicated: CD45RA+ positively selected. The clonotype comes from a man in his late teens or twenties in good health. Some clones in this sample may be carry-over from other donors' samples. CDR3 region: CASSPRENYGYTF. Written as DNA, the CDR3 is TGTGCCAGCAGCCCCAGGGAGAACTATGGCTACACCTTC.